This TCR beta chain was identified in a study of siplizumab effects on memory and regulatory T cells. Findings and limits, study-wide: Treg origin accounted for an average of 68.8% of mappable alloreactive CD4+ clones with siplizumab and over 25% in controls. The study did not confirm that proliferating Tregs from siplizumab cultures were suppressive. The naive T cell population seemed more diverse than memory cells and seemed a major contributor to the alloresponse.

Around 10^5 TCR templates underwent assay in each sample. The protocol was immunoSEQ multiplex PCR, while the TCRdb copy is restricted to in-frame clones and leaves out a portion. The table includes about 50,000 clones, about 93% detected once. On this clone: The antigen remains undetermined.

Germline CDR1 SGHAT, CDR2 FQNNGV. The length of the CDR3 is 13 residues. V lost 1 base to trimming and J lost 6 bases, with 10 bases between them. The sequencing input was CD8+ T cells sorted from blood. This receptor was identified in a human donor in good health. The rearrangement joins TRBV11-2 to TRBJ2-7; D is unresolved. The CDR3 reads CASSLGSSSEQYF. The CDR3 DNA sequence: TGTGCCAGCAGCTTAGGGTCGTCGAGCGAGCAGTACTTC.